This T cell receptor (beta chain) is drawn from a study of cytomegalovirus exposure and HLA in healthy donors. Researchers ran the PCR with 60 Vbeta and 13 Jbeta primers. Assay: immunoSEQ multiplex PCR; the TCRdb copy retains only in-frame clones and omits some. This table has about 90,000 clones, more than 55% appearing once. Remarks on this clone: The target antigen is unknown.

The CDR3 is made up of 15 amino acids. With 0 bases removed from V and 0 bases from J, the gap between germline ends came to 9 bases. The V gene's germline CDR1 is SGDLS and CDR2 YYNGEE. Points from the study as a whole: TCR beta V segments were, for the most part, productive about 87% or about 30% of the time in an earlier analysis. On later analysis, the bulk of CMV-associated TCR beta chains appeared to be HLA-restricted. When analyzed later, the rates of TCR association showed variation by HLA locus, with DRB1 the most and HLA-C the fewest. CMV serostatus was the sole immune exposure data available.

The specimen was PBMCs. This clonotype was obtained from a woman between 50 and 59 years old in good health and CMV-seropositive. V gene TRBV9 combines with J gene TRBJ1-2; D unclear. The CDR3: CASSVDGRPNYGYTF. CDR3 in DNA: TGTGCCAGCAGCGTAGATGGCCGTCCTAACTATGGCTACACCTTC.